The T cell receptor beta chain described here comes from a study of shared clonotypes between healthy human individuals. The CDR3 is 14 amino acids. Looked up from germline, CDR1 is MNHNY and CDR2 is SVGAGI (reference sequence). V trimming: 6 bases; J trimming: 4 bases; junction bases outside the gene matches: 8. Profiling relied on immunoSEQ multiplex PCR, and the TCRdb table lists in-frame clones only, not all of them. This table has millions of clones, roughly 95% appearing once. This clone showed up just once. Sequenced material: naive CD4+ T cells sorted from blood. The subset is: CD45RA+ positively selected. The TCR sequence derives from a man aged 18 to 30 in good health. This rearrangement joins TRBV6-6 to TRBJ1-2; TRBD1 matches at 7 bases. CDR3 DNA sequence: TGTGCCAGCAGGATGGACAGGATCGGCTATGGCTACACCTTC. This codes for CASRMDRIGYGYTF.